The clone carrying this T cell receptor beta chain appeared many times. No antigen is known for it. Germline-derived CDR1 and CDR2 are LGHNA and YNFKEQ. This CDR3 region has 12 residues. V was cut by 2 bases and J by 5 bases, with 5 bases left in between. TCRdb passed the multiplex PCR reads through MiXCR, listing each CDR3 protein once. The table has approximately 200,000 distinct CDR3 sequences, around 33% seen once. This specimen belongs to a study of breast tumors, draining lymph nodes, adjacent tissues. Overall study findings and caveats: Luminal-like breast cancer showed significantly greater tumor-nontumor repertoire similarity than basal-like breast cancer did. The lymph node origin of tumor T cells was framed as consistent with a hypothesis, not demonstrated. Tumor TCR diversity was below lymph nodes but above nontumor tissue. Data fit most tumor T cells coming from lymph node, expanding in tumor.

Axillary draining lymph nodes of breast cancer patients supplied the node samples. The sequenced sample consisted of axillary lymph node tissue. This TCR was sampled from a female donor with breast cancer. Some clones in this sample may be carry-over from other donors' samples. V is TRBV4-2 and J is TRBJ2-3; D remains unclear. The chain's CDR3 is CASSQQVDTQYF. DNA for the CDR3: TGTGCCAGCAGCCAACAGGTAGATACGCAGTATTTT.